Below are 13 T cell receptor beta chains sequenced from a single sample in a study of response to subunit inactivated influenza vaccine. A single record per CDR3 protein comes from TCRdb applying MiXCR to the RT-PCR reads. The data hold hundreds of thousands of distinct CDR3 sequences, with around 13% observed a single time. This specimen was PBMCs from blood, taken 35 to 45 days after vaccination. The receptors were sampled from a man aged 45 to 65 who received an inactivated influenza vaccine.

This clonotype was counted between two and nine times. The chain joins TRBV4-2 to TRBJ2-3, with 8 bases lining up with TRBD2. Germline CDR1 and CDR2: LGHNA and YNFKEQ. This CDR3 has 16 amino acids. Germline trimming cut 1 base from V and 4 bases from J; bases unmatched to any gene: 7. The CDR3 nucleotides read TGTGCCAGCAGCCAAGTGGTAGCGGGGTGGGCAGATACGCAGTATTTT. It encodes CASSQVVAGWADTQYF.

This clonotype was detected a few times. This chain uses TRBV4-3 with TRBJ1-1; maybe TRBD1 (5 bases). The CDR3 consists of 13 residues. The germline V gene encodes CDR1 LGHNA and CDR2 YSLEER. Deletions cut 8 bases from V and 2 bases from J, with 12 bases between. The CDR3 nucleotides are TGCGCCAGCGCGCCAGGGTTCAACACTGAAGCTTTCTTT. This encodes CASAPGFNTEAFF.

V is TRBV5-1 and J is TRBJ2-2, with D perhaps given as TRBD1 or TRBD2 (5 bases each). This CDR3 is 15 amino acids long. In germline, CDR1 is SGHRS, CDR2 YFSETQ. The V end lost 0 bases, the J end lost 4 bases, and 10 bases lay between the germline ends. The CDR3 nucleotides are TGCGCCAGCAGCTTGGAACATGGGGGCACCGGGGAGCTGTTTTTT. It codes for CASSLEHGGTGELFF.

The J gene is TRBJ2-1, the V gene TRBV20-1; 10 bases are a match to TRBD1. The CDR3 runs 14 residues. Germline lookup yields CDR1 DFQATT and CDR2 SNEGSKA (reference sequence). Unmatched junction bases numbered 4, after V lost 0 bases and J lost 8 bases. The DNA for the CDR3 is TGCAGTGCTAGAGATTGGACAGGGGGTGATGAGCAGTTCTTC. This translates into CSARDWTGGDEQFF.

This clonotype was counted a few times. The chain couples TRBV28 to TRBJ2-5, with D possibly TRBD2 on 6 matching bases. V was pared by 6 bases and J by 0 bases, with 14 bases between. CDR1 MDHEN and CDR2 SYDVKM come from the germline V gene. The length of the CDR3 is 15 residues. The DNA of the CDR3 is TGTGCCAGCAGGAGCTTGGGACTTTACCAAGAGACCCAGTACTTC. It encodes CASRSLGLYQETQYF.

The rearrangement links TRBV12-3 or TRBV12-4 to TRBJ2-7; D might be TRBD1 (5 bases). V shed 6 bases and J shed 3 bases, with 12 bases lying between them. This CDR3 spans 13 amino acids. In nucleotides, the CDR3 is TGTGCCAGCAGCTCGGACACACACTACGAGCAGTACTTC. Translated, it gives CASSSDTHYEQYF.

This clonotype was recorded many times. The V call is TRBV6-1, the J call TRBJ2-5; 9 nucleotides align to TRBD1. With 6 bases clipped from V and 5 bases from J, the junction kept 10 bases outside the gene matches. Germline CDR1 is MNHNS and CDR2 is SASEGT. The CDR3 contains 15 residues. CDR3: CASSPDRGGLETQYF. CDR3 nucleotides: TGTGCCAGCAGCCCTGACAGGGGGGGATTGGAGACCCAGTACTTC.

About this clonotype itself: With a much larger clone just one base away, this may be a read error. The rearrangement uses TRBV5-1 and TRBJ2-2; 7 bases are a match to TRBD1. CDR3 size: 14 residues. CDR1 SGHRS and CDR2 YFSETQ come from the germline V gene. The CDR3 DNA follows: TGCGTCAGCAGCCCGGACAGGCTCGGCGGGGAGCTGTTTTTT. Translating gives CVSSPDRLGGELFF.

This clonotype was detected only a few times. The chain employs TRBV3-1 and TRBJ2-1, with 7 positions matching TRBD1. In germline, CDR1 is LGHDT, CDR2 YNNKEL (reference sequence). V dropped 4 bases and J dropped 3; count of bases not matched to a gene: 3. The CDR3 loop spans 14 amino acids. The chain's CDR3 is CASSLRDSYNEQFF. In nucleotides, the CDR3 is TGTGCCAGCAGCCTCCGGGACAGCTACAATGAGCAGTTCTTC.

Only a few counts were recorded for this clonotype. V and J are TRBV20-1 and TRBJ2-3; 11 bases are a match to TRBD2. The length of the CDR3 is 14 residues. From germline, CDR1 is DFQATT and CDR2 SNEGSKA (reference sequence). J lost 5 bases, V lost 2 bases, and 3 bases had no gene match. The CDR3 nucleotides are TGCAGTGCTAGACTAGCGGGGGGTTTAGATACGCAGTATTTT. Protein product: CSARLAGGLDTQYF.

This clonotype was seen a handful of times. The chain has TRBV4-2 and TRBJ2-2; a weak D match, TRBD2 (6 bases). The CDR3 is made up of 17 amino acids. With 0 bases removed from V and 1 base from J, the gap between germline ends came to 12 bases. Looked up from germline, CDR1 is LGHNA and CDR2 is YNFKEQ. The DNA of the CDR3 is TGTGCCAGCAGCCAAGATGTGGGGCGGGGGAACACCGGGGAGCTGTTTTTT. It is translated as CASSQDVGRGNTGELFF.

The J gene is TRBJ1-1, the V gene TRBV29-1; 8 bases match TRBD1. Germline loops: CDR1 SQVTM, CDR2 ANQGSEA. The trim removed 4 bases at V and 0 bases at J, leaving 7 bases unmatched. The CDR3 loop spans 15 amino acids. The chain's CDR3 is CSVGGTGNMNTEAFF. The DNA of the CDR3 is TGCAGCGTTGGCGGGACAGGCAATATGAACACTGAAGCTTTCTTT.

This clonotype was recorded a few times. This sequence joins TRBV5-5 and TRBJ2-3; 9 nucleotides line up with TRBD2. V shed 0 bases, J shed 5 bases, and the junction held 7 bases outside the gene matches. Germline V CDR1 and CDR2: SGHKS, YYEKEE (reference sequence). This CDR3 contains 16 residues. The CDR3 sequence is CASSLASRGGGDTQYF. The CDR3, as DNA: TGTGCCAGCAGCTTGGCCTCCCGCGGGGGGGGAGATACGCAGTATTTT.